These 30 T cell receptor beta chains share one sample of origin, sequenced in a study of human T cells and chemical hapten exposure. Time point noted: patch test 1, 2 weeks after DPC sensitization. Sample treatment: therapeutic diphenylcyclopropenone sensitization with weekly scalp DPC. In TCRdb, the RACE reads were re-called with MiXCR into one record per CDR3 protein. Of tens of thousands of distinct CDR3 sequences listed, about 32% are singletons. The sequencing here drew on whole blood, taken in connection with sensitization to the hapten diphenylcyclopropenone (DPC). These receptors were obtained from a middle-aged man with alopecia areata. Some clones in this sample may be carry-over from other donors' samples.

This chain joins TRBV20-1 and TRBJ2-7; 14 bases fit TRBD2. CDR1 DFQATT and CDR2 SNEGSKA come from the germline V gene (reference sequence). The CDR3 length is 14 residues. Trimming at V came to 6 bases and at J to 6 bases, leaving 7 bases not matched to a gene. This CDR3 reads CSARSGTSGGEQYF. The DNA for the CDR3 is TGCAGTGCGCGGTCCGGGACTAGCGGGGGCGAGCAGTACTTC.

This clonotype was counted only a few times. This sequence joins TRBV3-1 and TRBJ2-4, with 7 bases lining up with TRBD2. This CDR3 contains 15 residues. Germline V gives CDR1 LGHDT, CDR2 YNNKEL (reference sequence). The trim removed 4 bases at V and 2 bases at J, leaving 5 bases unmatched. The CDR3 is CASSLRGLTKNIQYF. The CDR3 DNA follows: TGTGCCAGCAGCCTGCGGGGACTAACCAAAAACATTCAGTACTTC.

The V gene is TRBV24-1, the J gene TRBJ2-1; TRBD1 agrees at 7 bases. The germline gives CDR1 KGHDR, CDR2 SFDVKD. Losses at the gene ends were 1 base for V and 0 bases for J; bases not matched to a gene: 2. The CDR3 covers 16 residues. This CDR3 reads CATSDLGDSSYNEQFF. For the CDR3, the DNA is TGTGCCACCAGTGATTTAGGGGACAGCTCCTACAATGAGCAGTTCTTC.

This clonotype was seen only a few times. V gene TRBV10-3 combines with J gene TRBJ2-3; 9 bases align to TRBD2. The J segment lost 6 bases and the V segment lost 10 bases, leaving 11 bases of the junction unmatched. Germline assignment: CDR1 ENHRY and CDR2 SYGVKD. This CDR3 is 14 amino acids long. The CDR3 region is CATKREAQGDTQYF. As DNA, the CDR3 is TGTGCCACCAAGCGGGAGGCCCAGGGGGATACGCAGTATTTT.

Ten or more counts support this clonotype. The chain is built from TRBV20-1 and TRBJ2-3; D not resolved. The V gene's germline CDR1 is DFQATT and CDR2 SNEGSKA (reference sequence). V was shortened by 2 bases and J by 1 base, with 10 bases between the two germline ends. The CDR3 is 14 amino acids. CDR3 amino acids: CSARPRGGTDTQYF. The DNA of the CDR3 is TGCAGTGCTAGACCCCGCGGCGGCACAGATACGCAGTATTTT.

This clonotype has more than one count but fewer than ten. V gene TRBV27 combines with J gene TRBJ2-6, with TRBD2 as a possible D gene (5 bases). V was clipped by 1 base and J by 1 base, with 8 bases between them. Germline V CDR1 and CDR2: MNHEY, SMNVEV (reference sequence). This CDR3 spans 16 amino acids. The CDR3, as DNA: TGTGCCAGCAGTTTATACAGAGGGTCTGGGGCCAACGTCCTGACTTTC. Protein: CASSLYRGSGANVLTF.

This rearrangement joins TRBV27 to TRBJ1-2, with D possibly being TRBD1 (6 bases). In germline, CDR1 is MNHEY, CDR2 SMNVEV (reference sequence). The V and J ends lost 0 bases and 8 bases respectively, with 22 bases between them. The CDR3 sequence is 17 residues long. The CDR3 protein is CASSLSPGTRRGGGYTF. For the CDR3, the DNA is TGTGCCAGCAGTTTATCACCCGGGACACGGCGAGGGGGAGGCTACACCTTC.

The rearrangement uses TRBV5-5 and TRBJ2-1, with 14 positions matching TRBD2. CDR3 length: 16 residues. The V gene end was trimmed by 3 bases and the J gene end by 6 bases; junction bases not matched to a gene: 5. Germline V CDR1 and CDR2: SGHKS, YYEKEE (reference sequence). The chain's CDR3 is CASSSAGTSGSNEQFF. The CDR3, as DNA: TGTGCCAGCAGCTCCGCCGGGACTAGCGGGAGCAATGAGCAGTTCTTC.

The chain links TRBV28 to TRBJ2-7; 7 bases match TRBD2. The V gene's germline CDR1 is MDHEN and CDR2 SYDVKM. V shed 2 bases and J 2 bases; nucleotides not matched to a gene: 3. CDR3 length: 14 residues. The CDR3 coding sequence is TGTGCCAGCAGTTTACCTAGCGGAACCTACGAGCAGTACTTC. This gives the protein CASSLPSGTYEQYF.

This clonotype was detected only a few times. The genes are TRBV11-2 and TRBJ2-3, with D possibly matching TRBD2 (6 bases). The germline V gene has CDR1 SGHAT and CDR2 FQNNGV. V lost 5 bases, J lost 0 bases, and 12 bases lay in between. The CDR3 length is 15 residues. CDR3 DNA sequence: TGTGCCAGCAGCGAAGGCGGGGCTAGCACAGATACGCAGTATTTT. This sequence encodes CASSEGGASTDTQYF.

The CDR3 nucleotides are TGTGCCACCAGTGAACAACCTAGCGGGCCTCGCACAGATACGCAGTATTTT. Translating it yields CATSEQPSGPRTDTQYF. The chain recombines TRBV24-1 with TRBJ2-3; 8 bases agree with TRBD2. V lost 4 bases and J lost 1; bases outside the gene matches: 9. The CDR3 runs to 17 residues. Germline V gene data show CDR1 as KGHDR and CDR2 as SFDVKD.

The CDR3 DNA sequence: TGTGCCAGCAGCCCAAGTAGCGGAGTGGGTAATGAGCAGTTCTTC. It translates to CASSPSSGVGNEQFF. This chain joins TRBV9 and TRBJ2-1, with D possibly TRBD2 on 6 matching bases. Germline V lookup: CDR1 SGDLS, CDR2 YYNGEE. This CDR3 is built from 15 residues. V was pared by 4 bases and J by 7 bases, with 18 bases between.

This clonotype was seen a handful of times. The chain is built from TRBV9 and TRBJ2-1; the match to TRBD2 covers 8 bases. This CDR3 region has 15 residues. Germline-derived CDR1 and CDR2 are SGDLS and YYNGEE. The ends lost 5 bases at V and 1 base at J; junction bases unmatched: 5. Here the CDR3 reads CASSQREKSYNEQFF. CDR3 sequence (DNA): TGTGCCAGCAGTCAGCGGGAGAAGTCCTACAATGAGCAGTTCTTC.

DNA of the CDR3: TGTGCCAGCAGCCCCACAGGGGTTGAGACCCAGTACTTC. Encoded protein: CASSPTGVETQYF. This rearrangement joins TRBV14 to TRBJ2-5; 7 bases match TRBD1. The CDR3 extends over 13 amino acids. Losses at the gene ends were 4 bases for V and 5 bases for J; bases not matched to a gene: 4. Germline loops: CDR1 SGHDN, CDR2 FVKESK.

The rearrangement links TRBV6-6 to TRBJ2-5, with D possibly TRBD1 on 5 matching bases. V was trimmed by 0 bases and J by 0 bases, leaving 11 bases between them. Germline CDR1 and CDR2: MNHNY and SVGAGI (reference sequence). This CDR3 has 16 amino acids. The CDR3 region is CASSYSLDTNQETQYF. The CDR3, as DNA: TGTGCCAGCAGTTACTCGTTGGACACTAACCAAGAGACCCAGTACTTC.

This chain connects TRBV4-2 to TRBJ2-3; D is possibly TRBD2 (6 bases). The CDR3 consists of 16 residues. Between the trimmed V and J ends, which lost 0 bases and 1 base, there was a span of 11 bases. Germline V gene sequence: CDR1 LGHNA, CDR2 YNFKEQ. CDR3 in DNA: TGTGCCAGCAGCCAAGAGCCAGCGGGCGGCACAGATACGCAGTATTTT. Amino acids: CASSQEPAGGTDTQYF.

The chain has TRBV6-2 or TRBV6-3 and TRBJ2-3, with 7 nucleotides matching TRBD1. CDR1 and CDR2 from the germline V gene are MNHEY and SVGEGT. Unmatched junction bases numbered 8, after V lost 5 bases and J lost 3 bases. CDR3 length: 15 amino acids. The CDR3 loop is CASSTRQGGTDTQYF. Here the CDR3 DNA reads TGTGCCAGCAGTACTCGACAGGGTGGGACAGATACGCAGTATTTT.

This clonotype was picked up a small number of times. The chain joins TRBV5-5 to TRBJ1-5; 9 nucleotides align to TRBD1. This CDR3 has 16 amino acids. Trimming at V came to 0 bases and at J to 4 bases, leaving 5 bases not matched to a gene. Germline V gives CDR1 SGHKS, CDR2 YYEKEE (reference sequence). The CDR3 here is CASSLAHDRGNQPQHF. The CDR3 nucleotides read TGTGCCAGCAGCTTGGCCCATGACAGGGGGAATCAGCCCCAGCATTTT.

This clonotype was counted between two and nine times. The CDR3 sequence: CASPLALTGGPYEQYF. CDR3 in DNA: TGCGCCAGTCCCCTGGCCCTGACAGGGGGCCCCTACGAGCAGTACTTC. The rearrangement links TRBV10-1 to TRBJ2-7, with 10 bases that match TRBD1. Germline values: CDR1 WNHNN, CDR2 SYGVQD (reference sequence). Trimming at V came to 9 bases and at J to 2 bases, leaving 13 bases not matched to a gene. The CDR3 consists of 16 residues.

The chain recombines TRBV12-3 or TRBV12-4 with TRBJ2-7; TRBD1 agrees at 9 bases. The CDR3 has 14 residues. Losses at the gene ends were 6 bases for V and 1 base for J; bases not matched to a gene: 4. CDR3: CASRPGQGSYEQYF. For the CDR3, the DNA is TGTGCCAGCAGACCGGGACAGGGATCCTACGAGCAGTACTTC.

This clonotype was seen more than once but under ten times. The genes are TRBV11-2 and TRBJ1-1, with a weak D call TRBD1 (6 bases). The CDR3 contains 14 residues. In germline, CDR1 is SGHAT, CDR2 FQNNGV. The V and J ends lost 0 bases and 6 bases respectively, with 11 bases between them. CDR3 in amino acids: CASSLDRGRPEAFF. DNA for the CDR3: TGTGCCAGCAGCTTAGACAGGGGAAGGCCTGAAGCTTTCTTT.

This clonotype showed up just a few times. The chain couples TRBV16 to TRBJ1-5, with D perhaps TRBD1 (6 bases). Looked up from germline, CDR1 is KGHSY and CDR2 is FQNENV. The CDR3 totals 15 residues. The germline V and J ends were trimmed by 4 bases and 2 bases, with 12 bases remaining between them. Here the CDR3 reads CASSRQVHGNQPQHF. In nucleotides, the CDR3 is TGTGCCAGCAGCCGACAGGTTCATGGCAATCAGCCCCAGCATTTT. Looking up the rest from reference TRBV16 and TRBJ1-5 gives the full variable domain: GEEVAQTPKHLVRGEGQKAKLYCAPIKGHSYVFWYQQVLKNEFKFLISFQNENVFDETGMPKERFSAKCLPNSPCSLEIQATKLEDSAVYFCASSRQVHGNQPQHFGDGTRLSIL.

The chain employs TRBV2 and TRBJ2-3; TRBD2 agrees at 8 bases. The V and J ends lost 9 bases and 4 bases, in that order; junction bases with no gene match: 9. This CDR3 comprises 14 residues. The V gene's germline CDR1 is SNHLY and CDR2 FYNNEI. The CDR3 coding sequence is TGTGCCAGGGAGACTAGCGCCTCTTCAGATACGCAGTATTTT. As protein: CARETSASSDTQYF.

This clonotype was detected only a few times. The CDR3 spells CASSIWAMTVVAKNIQYF. CDR3 nucleotides: TGTGCCAGCAGCATCTGGGCGATGACAGTCGTAGCCAAAAACATTCAGTACTTC. This chain links TRBV5-5 with TRBJ2-4; weak D call: TRBD1 (5 bases). Germline V gene data show CDR1 as SGHKS and CDR2 as YYEKEE (reference sequence). Trimming pared 4 bases from V and 0 bases from J, leaving 20 bases between. The CDR3 covers 18 residues.

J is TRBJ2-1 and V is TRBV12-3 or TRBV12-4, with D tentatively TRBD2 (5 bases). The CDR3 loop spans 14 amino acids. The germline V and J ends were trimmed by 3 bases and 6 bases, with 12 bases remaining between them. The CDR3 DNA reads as TGTGCCAGCAGTTTTATCGGGAACCCCAATGAGCAGTTCTTC. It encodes CASSFIGNPNEQFF.

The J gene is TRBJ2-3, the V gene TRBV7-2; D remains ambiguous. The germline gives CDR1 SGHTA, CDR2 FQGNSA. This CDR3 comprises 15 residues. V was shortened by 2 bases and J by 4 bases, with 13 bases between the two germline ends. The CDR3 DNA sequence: TGTGCCAGCAGCTTAACAGCCCTTGGGGCAGATACGCAGTATTTT. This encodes CASSLTALGADTQYF.

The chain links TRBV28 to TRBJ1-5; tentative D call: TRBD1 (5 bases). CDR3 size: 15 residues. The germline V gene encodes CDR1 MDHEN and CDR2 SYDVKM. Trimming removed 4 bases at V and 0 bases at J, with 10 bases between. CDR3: CASSWGTDSNQPQHF. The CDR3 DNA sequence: TGTGCCAGCAGTTGGGGGACGGATAGCAATCAGCCCCAGCATTTT.

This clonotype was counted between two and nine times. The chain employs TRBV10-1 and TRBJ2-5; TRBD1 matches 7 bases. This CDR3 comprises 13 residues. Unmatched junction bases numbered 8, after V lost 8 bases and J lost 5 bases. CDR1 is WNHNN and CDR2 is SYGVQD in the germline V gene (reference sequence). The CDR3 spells CASSQGVRETQYF. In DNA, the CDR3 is TGCGCCAGCTCCCAGGGGGTTCGGGAGACCCAGTACTTC.

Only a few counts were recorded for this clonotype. CDR3 nucleotides: TGCGCCAGCAGCTTGGATGGAAATCAGCCCCAGCATTTT. Translated, it gives CASSLDGNQPQHF. The rearrangement uses TRBV5-1 and TRBJ1-5; no definite D call. The germline V and J ends were trimmed by 0 bases and 4 bases, with 5 bases remaining between them. Germline CDR1 is SGHRS and CDR2 is YFSETQ. The CDR3 has 13 residues.

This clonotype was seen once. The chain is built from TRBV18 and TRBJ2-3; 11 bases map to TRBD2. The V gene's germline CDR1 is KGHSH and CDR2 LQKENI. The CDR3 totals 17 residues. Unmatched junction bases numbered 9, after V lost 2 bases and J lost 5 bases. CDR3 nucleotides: TGTGCCAGCTCACCAGACTTAGCGGGAGGGCCGGGAGATACGCAGTATTTT. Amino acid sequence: CASSPDLAGGPGDTQYF.